The 6 T cell receptor beta chains below all came from one sample that was sequenced in a study of T cells after yellow fever vaccination (dated by TCRdb to the late 2010s). The library was produced with 5' RACE. These reads were obtained on an Illumina NovaSeq 6000. TCRdb passed the public sequencing reads through fastp at Q25 and MiXCR, retaining productive beta sequences. A single entry per CDR3 protein holds the most common genes and DNA from its merged rows. In this sample the table shows about 260,000 distinct CDR3 sequences, 3.6% of which occur a single time. Of the sample, 19% is held by the ten largest clones. What this sample's treatment or condition label stands for: live attenuated yellow fever vaccine strain. The specimen comprised PBMCs, sampled 15 days after the yellow fever booster vaccination. Every receptor here comes from a man aged 18-30 years who received the YFV17D yellow fever vaccine.

This clonotype has ten or more counts. The chain couples TRBV18 to TRBJ1-5; 11 bases map to TRBD1. The CDR3 is made up of 14 amino acids. Trimming at V came to 5 bases and at J to 6 bases, leaving 3 bases not matched to a gene. Germline lookup yields CDR1 KGHSH and CDR2 LQKENI. The DNA of the CDR3 is TGTGCCAGCTCAAAGGACAGGGGGCGTCAGCCCCAGCATTTT. The encoded protein is CASSKDRGRQPQHF. Filled out from reference TRBV18 and TRBJ1-5, the complete variable domain reads NAGVMQNPRHLVRRRGQEARLRCSPMKGHSHVYWYRQLPEEGLKFMVYLQKENIIDESGMPKERFSAEFPKEGPSILRIQQVVRGDSAAYFCASSKDRGRQPQHFGDGTRLSIL.

Ten or more counts support this clonotype. This chain joins TRBV5-1 and TRBJ2-1; D possibly uses TRBD1 or TRBD2 (5 bases each). This CDR3 has 14 residues. The germline V gene encodes CDR1 SGHRS and CDR2 YFSETQ. V lost 6 bases to trimming and J lost 6 bases, with 16 bases between them. In DNA, the CDR3 is TGCGCCAGCATCCCGGGGCCCCCCGGCAATGAGCAGTTCTTC. Encoded protein: CASIPGPPGNEQFF. The full variable domain, with the rest looked up from reference TRBV5-1 and TRBJ2-1, is KAGVTQTPRYLIKTRGQQVTLSCSPISGHRSVSWYQQTPGQGLQFLFEYFSETQRNKGNFPGRFSGRQFSNSRSEMNVSTLELGDSALYLCASIPGPPGNEQFFGPGTRLTVL.

This clonotype occurred a few times. This chain connects TRBV27 to TRBJ2-7; D call uncertain. The ends were cut back, 11 bases at V and 2 bases at J, with 13 bases in the middle. CDR1 MNHEY and CDR2 SMNVEV come from the germline V gene (reference sequence). The CDR3 runs to 12 residues. The CDR3 DNA follows: TGTGCCGGTGATCGAAGCCCCTACGAGCAGTACGTC. Amino acid sequence: CAGDRSPYEQYV.

The chain links TRBV20-1 to TRBJ1-2, with TRBD1 identical over 12 bases. V lost 6 bases and J lost 8; bases outside the gene matches: 7. Germline CDR1 DFQATT, CDR2 SNEGSKA (reference sequence). The CDR3 consists of 13 residues. The DNA of the CDR3 is TGCAGTGCCGTTGCCGGGACAGGGGGCGGCTACACCTTC. Its protein product is CSAVAGTGGGYTF.

This clonotype was seen repeatedly, ten times or more. This chain connects TRBV5-5 to TRBJ2-5; 10 positions agree with TRBD2. The CDR3 extends over 15 amino acids. V lost 3 bases, J lost 4 bases, and 6 bases stayed unmatched. CDR1 and CDR2 from the germline V gene are SGHKS and YYEKEE (reference sequence). CDR3 region: CASSYIAGGGETQYF. Here the CDR3 DNA reads TGTGCCAGCAGCTACATAGCGGGGGGTGGAGAGACCCAGTACTTC.

This clonotype was picked up many times. This sequence joins TRBV7-2 and TRBJ2-2; TRBD2 agrees at 7 bases. The CDR3 contains 16 residues. Germline assignment: CDR1 SGHTA and CDR2 FQGNSA. The ends lost 2 bases at V and 1 base at J; junction bases unmatched: 4. For the CDR3, the DNA is TGTGCCAGCAGCTTATTCCGCGGGGGGAACACCGGGGAGCTGTTTTTT. It translates to CASSLFRGGNTGELFF.